This T cell receptor (beta chain) was recovered during a study of cytomegalovirus exposure and HLA in healthy donors. Per the germline V gene, CDR1 is SGHNT and CDR2 is YYREEE (reference sequence). The CDR3 runs to 17 residues. V trimming: 4 bases; J trimming: 8 bases; junction bases outside the gene matches: 14. Primers included in the PCR were 60 Vbeta and 13 Jbeta primers. The table came from immunoSEQ multiplex PCR; TCRdb's copy has only in-frame clones and leaves some out. The sample records about 65,000 clones, roughly 60% being singletons. The chain recombines TRBV5-4 with TRBJ2-1, with 11 bases fitting TRBD2. The source material was PBMCs. The TCR sequence derives from a man under 40 in good health and CMV-seronegative. DNA of the CDR3: TGTGCCAGCAGCCCAACTAGTAGCGGGGGGGCCGGTTATGAGCAGTTCTTC. This translates into CASSPTSSGGAGYEQFF.